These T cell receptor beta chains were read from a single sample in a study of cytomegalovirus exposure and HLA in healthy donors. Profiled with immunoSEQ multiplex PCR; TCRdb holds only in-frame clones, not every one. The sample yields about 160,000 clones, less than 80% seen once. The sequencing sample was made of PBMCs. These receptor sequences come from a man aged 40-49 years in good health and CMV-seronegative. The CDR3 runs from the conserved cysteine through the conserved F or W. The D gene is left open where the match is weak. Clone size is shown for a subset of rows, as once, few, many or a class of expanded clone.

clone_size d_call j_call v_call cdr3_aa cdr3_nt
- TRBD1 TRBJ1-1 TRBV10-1 CASSLTNRTGVNTEAFF TGCGCCAGCAGTTTAACGAACAGAACAGGGGTCAACACTGAAGCTTTCTTT
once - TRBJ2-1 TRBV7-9 CASSPGVGAGRYNEQFF TGTGCCAGCAGCCCGGGGGTAGGGGCAGGACGCTACAATGAGCAGTTCTTC
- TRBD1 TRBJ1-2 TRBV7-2 CASSARQGAGYGYTF TGTGCCAGCAGCGCAAGACAGGGGGCTGGCTATGGCTACACCTTC
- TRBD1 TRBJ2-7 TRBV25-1 CASSQRDRSWGNEQYF TGTGCCAGCAGTCAAAGGGACAGGTCATGGGGGAACGAGCAGTACTTC
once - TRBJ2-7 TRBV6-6 CASSPAAGFYEQYF TGTGCCAGCAGCCCGGCGGCGGGTTTTTACGAGCAGTACTTC
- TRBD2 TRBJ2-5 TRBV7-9 CASSPTSGGGPGTQYF TGTGCCAGCAGCCCAACTAGCGGGGGGGGCCCGGGGACCCAGTACTTC
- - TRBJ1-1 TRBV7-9 CSSSLRLPPLNTEAFF TGTTCCAGCAGCTTGCGGCTGCCTCCTTTGAACACTGAAGCTTTCTTT
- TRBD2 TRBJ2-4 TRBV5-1 CASSPLGGGKNIQYF TGCGCCAGCAGCCCCCTGGGGGGGGGCAAAAACATTCAGTACTTC
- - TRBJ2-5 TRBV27 CASSFIRRGSQETQYF TGTGCCAGCAGCTTCATTCGGCGGGGTTCTCAAGAGACCCAGTACTTC
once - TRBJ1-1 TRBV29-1 CSGLRGGVTEAFF TGCAGCGGGTTACGCGGCGGCGTCACTGAAGCTTTCTTT
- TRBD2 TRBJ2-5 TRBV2 CASSDRGGETQYF TGTGCCAGCAGTGACCGCGGGGGAGAGACCCAGTACTTC
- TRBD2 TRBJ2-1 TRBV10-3 CAISVSGGMNNEQFF TGTGCCATCAGTGTAAGCGGGGGGATGAACAATGAGCAGTTCTTC
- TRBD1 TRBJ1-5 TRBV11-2 CASSLVQGVGNQPQHF TGTGCCAGCAGCTTAGTACAGGGGGTAGGCAATCAGCCCCAGCATTTT